These T cell receptor beta chains were read from a single sample in a study of blood T cell repertoires in COVID-19. The method was immunoSEQ multiplex PCR; TCRdb's version includes in-frame clones alone and lacks a portion of them. The sample has about 84,000 clones, around 80% seen once. Source material: peripheral blood. The receptors were sampled from a woman older than 75 with acute or convalescent COVID-19. CDR3s include the opening cysteine and the closing phenylalanine or tryptophan. The order of the fields is J gene, clone size, D gene, V gene, CDR3 protein, CDR3 DNA. A D gene is named only where the DNA matches it firmly. Rows may omit the clone size; those that give it use once, few, many or a size class.

J: TRBJ2-1; size: -; D: TRBD2; V: TRBV19; CDR3: CASSTLIAGGVNEQFF; DNA: TGTGCCAGTAGTACCCTAATAGCGGGGGGGGTCAATGAGCAGTTCTTC
J: TRBJ1-3; size: -; D: -; V: TRBV7-2; CDR3: CASSLARSSGNTIYF; DNA: TGTGCCAGCAGCTTAGCGCGGTCGTCTGGAAACACCATATATTTT
J: TRBJ2-5; size: -; D: -; V: TRBV11-3; CDR3: CASSSREWETQYF; DNA: TGTGCCAGCAGCTCCAGGGAATGGGAGACCCAGTACTTC
J: TRBJ1-5; size: few; D: TRBD1; V: TRBV6-5; CDR3: CASSPGQGGDQPQHF; DNA: TGTGCCAGCAGCCCGGGACAGGGAGGGGATCAGCCCCAGCATTTT
J: TRBJ2-3; size: -; D: -; V: TRBV18; CDR3: CASSRLYEDTQYF; DNA: TGTGCCAGCTCCCGACTCTACGAAGATACGCAGTATTTT
J: TRBJ2-2; size: once; D: TRBD2; V: TRBV6-5; CDR3: CASRGLAENTGELFF; DNA: TGTGCCAGCAGGGGGCTAGCGGAGAACACCGGGGAGCTGTTTTTT
J: TRBJ1-4; size: -; D: -; V: TRBV7-2; CDR3: CASSLAGQNNEKLFF; DNA: TGTGCCAGCAGCCTAGCAGGACAAAATAATGAAAAACTGTTTTTT
J: TRBJ2-4; size: -; D: TRBD2; V: TRBV19; CDR3: CASSIRLAGGFVKNIQYF; DNA: TGTGCCAGTAGTATAAGACTAGCGGGAGGGTTTGTCAAAAACATTCAGTACTTC
J: TRBJ2-7; size: -; D: -; V: TRBV28; CDR3: CASSSGQSPHEQYF; DNA: TGTGCCAGCAGTAGTGGACAGTCCCCCCACGAGCAGTACTTC
J: TRBJ1-2; size: -; D: -; V: TRBV27; CDR3: CASSPSGPGGYGYTF; DNA: TGTGCCAGCAGTCCTTCAGGACCGGGAGGCTATGGCTACACCTTC
J: TRBJ1-1; size: -; D: TRBD1; V: TRBV24-1; CDR3: CATRVDRDRLRGAEAFF; DNA: TGTGCCACCAGAGTAGACCGGGACAGGTTAAGAGGGGCTGAAGCTTTCTTT
J: TRBJ1-3; size: -; D: -; V: TRBV5-8; CDR3: CASSRRGGGNTIYF; DNA: TGTGCCAGCAGCCGACGGGGAGGGGGAAACACCATATATTTT
J: TRBJ1-3; size: -; D: -; V: TRBV6-1; CDR3: CASSETESSGNTIYF; DNA: TGTGCCAGCAGTGAGACGGAGAGCTCTGGAAACACCATATATTTT
J: TRBJ2-3; size: -; D: TRBD2; V: TRBV11-2; CDR3: CASSSLRLAGISTDTQYF; DNA: TGTGCCAGCAGCTCCCTCCGACTAGCGGGAATTAGCACAGATACGCAGTATTTT
J: TRBJ2-7; size: -; D: -; V: TRBV5-3; CDR3: CARSEGGPRGEQYF; DNA: TGTGCCAGAAGCGAAGGAGGGCCTAGGGGCGAGCAGTACTTC
J: TRBJ2-5; size: once; D: TRBD1; V: TRBV5-1; CDR3: CASSLAGGAGETQYF; DNA: TGCGCCAGCAGCTTGGCAGGGGGCGCGGGAGAGACCCAGTACTTC
J: TRBJ2-2; size: few; D: TRBD1; V: TRBV5-8; CDR3: CASSLRQGHTGELFF; DNA: TGTGCCAGCAGCTTACGACAGGGGCACACCGGGGAGCTGTTTTTT
J: TRBJ2-3; size: few; D: TRBD1; V: TRBV28; CDR3: CASSPSGTGNTDTQYF; DNA: TGTGCCAGCAGTCCCTCCGGGACAGGGAATACGGATACGCAGTATTTT
J: TRBJ2-4; size: few; D: -; V: TRBV5-1; CDR3: CASSLDSKNIQYF; DNA: TGCGCCAGCAGCTTGGACAGCAAAAACATTCAGTACTTC
J: TRBJ2-3; size: -; D: TRBD2; V: TRBV7-2; CDR3: CASSLDASGSRDTQYF; DNA: TGTGCCAGCAGCTTAGATGCTAGCGGGAGTCGAGATACGCAGTATTTT
J: TRBJ2-5; size: -; D: TRBD2; V: TRBV7-9; CDR3: CASSLETAGGPKTQYF; DNA: TGTGCCAGCAGCTTAGAGACAGCGGGAGGGCCGAAGACCCAGTACTTC
J: TRBJ2-7; size: -; D: -; V: TRBV6-2/TRBV6-3; CDR3: CASSYDSGEQYF; DNA: TGTGCCAGCAGTTACGATAGCGGCGAGCAGTACTTC
J: TRBJ2-7; size: -; D: TRBD2; V: TRBV29-1; CDR3: CSVSLAGGPGEQYF; DNA: TGCAGCGTCTCGTTAGCGGGAGGGCCGGGGGAGCAGTACTTC
J: TRBJ2-5; size: once; D: TRBD2; V: TRBV9; CDR3: CASSTGGLGLAAQETQYF; DNA: TGTGCCAGCTCCACGGGGGGGCTCGGACTAGCGGCTCAAGAGACCCAGTACTTC
J: TRBJ2-1; size: -; D: TRBD2; V: TRBV7-7; CDR3: CASSLQLAGDNEQFF; DNA: TGTGCTAGCAGCTTACAACTAGCGGGAGACAATGAGCAGTTCTTC
J: TRBJ1-3; size: -; D: TRBD1; V: TRBV3-1/TRBV3-2; CDR3: CASSRTGVNTIYF; DNA: TGTGCCAGCAGCCGGACAGGGGTAAACACCATATATTTT
J: TRBJ2-7; size: -; D: -; V: TRBV2; CDR3: CASTPGPYEQYF; DNA: TGTGCCAGCACGCCAGGCCCCTACGAGCAGTACTTC
J: TRBJ2-5; size: -; D: TRBD1; V: TRBV5-1; CDR3: CASSLTGAGETQYF; DNA: TGCGCCAGCAGCTTAACAGGGGCAGGGGAGACCCAGTACTTC
J: TRBJ2-7; size: -; D: TRBD2; V: TRBV19; CDR3: CASWGGREGYEQYF; DNA: TGTGCCAGTTGGGGTGGACGGGAGGGCTACGAGCAGTACTTC
J: TRBJ1-5; size: -; D: -; V: TRBV29-1; CDR3: CSVRWPTEDRSYQPQHF; DNA: TGCAGCGTTAGGTGGCCGACAGAAGACAGGTCTTATCAGCCCCAGCATTTT
J: TRBJ1-1; size: -; D: TRBD1; V: TRBV5-1; CDR3: CASSTGTALGKAFF; DNA: TGCGCCAGCAGCACCGGGACAGCTCTTGGGAAAGCTTTCTTT
J: TRBJ2-5; size: -; D: -; V: TRBV3-1/TRBV3-2; CDR3: CASSQATSPWGTQYF; DNA: TGTGCCAGCAGCCAAGCTACTAGCCCCTGGGGGACCCAGTACTTC
J: TRBJ2-1; size: -; D: TRBD2; V: TRBV11-3; CDR3: CASSETSGFGNEQFF; DNA: TGTGCCAGCAGCGAAACTAGCGGGTTTGGTAATGAGCAGTTCTTC